This TCR beta chain was obtained from a study of T cells after yellow fever vaccination. This clonotype was picked up a small number of times. Its cognate antigen is unknown. General observations from the study: The study noted that FACS-sorted repertoires could contain abundant clonotypes contaminating from the bulk population. Among primary-vaccination clones, most reappeared after the booster, at around 97% for CD4 and about 90% for CD8. Although most clonotypes did not, a small share appeared in both CD4 and CD8 compartments.

Template-switching 5'RACE yielded the TCR cDNA; a universal primer site and UMIs were added in the process. TCRdb re-derived calls from the 5' RACE reads in MiXCR, one entry per CDR3 protein. Of about 320,000 distinct CDR3 sequences detected, around 4.5% appear once; the ten largest clones hold just under 20%. This CDR3 spans 12 amino acids. Germline V gene sequence: CDR1 MNHEY, CDR2 SVGEGT. After removal of 10 bases from V and 4 bases from J, the junction contained 6 bases not matched to a gene. Specimen: PBMCs, collected 15 days after the yellow fever booster vaccination. The chain joins TRBV6-2 or TRBV6-3 to TRBJ2-5; 7 nucleotides align to TRBD1. The TCR originated in a man between 18 and 35 years old who received the YFV17D yellow fever vaccine. CDR3 protein: CAIRRGRETQYF. DNA for the CDR3: TGTGCCATCCGAAGGGGGCGAGAGACCCAGTACTTC.